These 20 T cell receptor beta chains share one sample of origin, sequenced in a study of long-term antiretroviral therapy in people with HIV. Runs used v3.0 of the immunoSEQ assay and were done at survey level. Measured with immunoSEQ multiplex PCR; TCRdb has only the in-frame clones, and not every one. The sample has 15,000 or so clones, 80% to 90% seen once; the top ten hold 7.2%. Source: unsorted PBMCs, taken 0.4 years after starting antiretroviral therapy. These receptors were taken from a man younger than 40 with HIV.

The chain uses TRBV5-6 and TRBJ2-5; D is perhaps TRBD1 (6 bases). CDR3 length equals 13 residues. Trimming pared 0 bases from V and 5 bases from J, leaving 8 bases between. Germline lookup yields CDR1 SGHDT and CDR2 YYEEEE. The CDR3 region has the DNA TGTGCCAGCAGCTTGGGGGGGCTGGAGACCCAGTACTTC. It is translated as CASSLGGLETQYF.

The V gene is TRBV27, the J gene TRBJ2-2; 7 bases match TRBD1. Looked up from germline, CDR1 is MNHEY and CDR2 is SMNVEV (reference sequence). Trimming cost V 2 bases and J 4 bases; bases outside gene matches: 7. CDR3 length: 16 residues. CDR3 sequence: CASSLGQAPSTGELFF. The CDR3 nucleotides read TGTGCCAGCAGTTTAGGACAGGCGCCCTCCACCGGGGAGCTGTTTTTT.

On this clone: The junction departs from germline at one end; a sequencing error may be responsible. V and J are TRBV6-1 and TRBJ1-5; 10 bases align to TRBD1. This CDR3 has 14 amino acids. Germline CDR1 reads MNHNS; CDR2 reads SASEGT. The CDR3 spells CATSSGTGDQPQHF. Here the CDR3 DNA reads TGTGCCACCAGTTCCGGGACAGGGGATCAGCCCCAGCATTTT.

The chain has TRBV5-4 and TRBJ1-3, with a weak D call TRBD1 (5 bases). This CDR3 has 16 residues. The V end was cut by 4 bases, the J end by 0 bases, with 14 bases between. The V gene's germline CDR1 is SGHNT and CDR2 YYREEE (reference sequence). CDR3: CASSGAGGISGNTIYF. The CDR3 region has the DNA TGTGCCAGCAGCGGGGCTGGAGGAATCTCTGGAAACACCATATATTTT.

This chain connects TRBV6-5 to TRBJ1-4, with TRBD1 as a possible D gene (6 bases). Per the germline V gene, CDR1 is MNHEY and CDR2 is SVGAGI. This CDR3 region has 15 residues. V was cut by 5 bases and J by 3 bases, with 13 bases left in between. This chain's CDR3 is CASSRSTGPNEKLFF. In DNA, the CDR3 is TGTGCCAGCAGTAGGAGCACAGGGCCTAATGAAAAACTGTTTTTT.

The chain has TRBV2 and TRBJ1-1; no definite D call. Trimming took 8 bases from V and 2 from J, leaving 12 bases between them. This CDR3 spans 13 amino acids. The germline CDR1 and CDR2 sequences are SNHLY and FYNNEI. The CDR3 here is CASVLHSNTEAFF. As DNA, the CDR3 is TGTGCCAGCGTCCTCCACTCTAACACTGAAGCTTTCTTT.

This rearrangement joins TRBV28 to TRBJ2-7, with 9 bases identical to TRBD1. With V trimmed by 3 bases and J by 2 bases, 5 bases remained unmatched. The germline gives CDR1 MDHEN, CDR2 SYDVKM. The CDR3 is 15 amino acids. The DNA of the CDR3 is TGTGCCAGCAGTTTCCCGGACAGGGGTACCTACGAGCAGTACTTC. This translates into CASSFPDRGTYEQYF.

The rearrangement uses TRBV28 and TRBJ1-2; D gene unclear. The CDR3 totals 12 residues. Trimming removed 3 bases at V and 4 bases at J, with 6 bases between. The germline V gene encodes CDR1 MDHEN and CDR2 SYDVKM. For the CDR3, the DNA is TGTGCCAGCAGTTTTCCAACCTATGGCTACACCTTC. It codes for CASSFPTYGYTF.

This clone was seen only once. The gene calls are TRBV18 and TRBJ1-5, with TRBD1 as a possible D gene (6 bases). Germline CDR1 and CDR2: KGHSH and LQKENI. This CDR3 is 14 amino acids long. V dropped 3 bases and J dropped 4 bases, with 10 bases sitting between them. The CDR3 sequence: CASSPGQNNQPQHF. DNA of the CDR3: TGTGCCAGCTCACCCGGACAGAATAATCAGCCCCAGCATTTT.

The chain joins TRBV27 to TRBJ2-3; D could derive from TRBD1 or TRBD2 (5 bases each). CDR1 MNHEY and CDR2 SMNVEV come from the germline V gene (reference sequence). CDR3 length: 18 amino acids. The V and J ends lost 0 bases and 1 base respectively, with 17 bases between them. In DNA, the CDR3 is TGTGCCAGCAGTTTATCCCCTACCTTAGTGGGGGGCACAGATACGCAGTATTTT. Its translation: CASSLSPTLVGGTDTQYF.

J is TRBJ1-1 and V is TRBV29-1; D is uncertain. The length of the CDR3 is 12 residues. V was trimmed by 3 bases and J by 3 bases, leaving 8 bases between them. CDR1 is SQVTM and CDR2 is ANQGSEA in the germline V gene. The chain's CDR3 is CSVDRIDTEAFF. The CDR3, as DNA: TGCAGCGTTGACAGGATCGACACTGAAGCTTTCTTT.

V is TRBV7-3 and J is TRBJ2-3, with 10 bases matching TRBD2. The CDR3 extends over 22 amino acids. Germline V gene lookup returns CDR1 SGHTA and CDR2 FQGTGA. V trimming: 1 base; J trimming: 2 bases; junction bases outside the gene matches: 21. In DNA, the CDR3 is TGTGCCAGCAGCTTAATGATTCAGAGTTTTCTTCTAGCGGGGGACCCCACAGATACGCAGTATTTT. Residues: CASSLMIQSFLLAGDPTDTQYF.

This chain links TRBV10-2 with TRBJ1-1; D call uncertain. Deletions cut 3 bases from V and 1 base from J, with 15 bases between. From germline, CDR1 is WSHSY and CDR2 SAAADI. CDR3 length: 16 amino acids. The CDR3 coding sequence is TGCGCCAGCAGTGACCTAGCTGTAGGGTGGAACACTGAAGCTTTCTTT. Its translation is CASSDLAVGWNTEAFF.

CDR3 DNA sequence: TGTGCCAGCAGTGAAGAATCTGGAGAGCAGTTCTTC. Its translation: CASSEESGEQFF. The V gene is TRBV2, the J gene TRBJ2-1, with D unresolved. CDR1 and CDR2 from the germline V gene are SNHLY and FYNNEI. Trimming cost V 1 base and J 10 bases, with 8 bases left between them. The CDR3 is 12 amino acids.

V gene TRBV19 combines with J gene TRBJ2-2, with D unresolved. The CDR3 has 14 amino acids. V was pared by 5 bases and J by 7 bases, with 14 bases between. Per the germline V gene, CDR1 is LNHDA and CDR2 is SQIVND (reference sequence). The CDR3 DNA is TGTGCCAGTAGTCCCCACCTGAGTTTCGGGGAGCTGTTTTTT. Translating gives CASSPHLSFGELFF.

V gene TRBV5-4 combines with J gene TRBJ2-7; 8 bases are a match to TRBD2. V trimming: 0 bases; J trimming: 2 bases; junction bases outside the gene matches: 4. Germline assignment: CDR1 SGHNT and CDR2 YYREEE (reference sequence). This CDR3 comprises 15 residues. In nucleotides, the CDR3 is TGTGCCAGCAGCTTGGCGCTAGCGGGTACCTACGAGCAGTACTTC. Residues: CASSLALAGTYEQYF. Supplemented by reference TRBV5-4 and TRBJ2-7, the full variable domain reads ETGVTQSPTHLIKTRGQQVTLRCSSQSGHNTVSWYQQALGQGPQFIFQYYREEENGRGNFPPRFSGLQFPNYSSELNVNALELDDSALYLCASSLALAGTYEQYFGPGTRLTVT.

The chain links TRBV5-1 to TRBJ1-1; no clear D gene. CDR1 is SGHRS, CDR2 YFSETQ, per germline. The CDR3 is made up of 14 amino acids. Trimming took 3 bases from V and 0 from J, leaving 9 bases between them. In DNA form, the CDR3 reads TGCGCCAGCAGCTATATTAACATGAACACTGAAGCTTTCTTT. Encoded protein: CASSYINMNTEAFF.

The rearrangement uses TRBV11-1 and TRBJ1-6; D not certain. The CDR3 totals 13 residues. Germline V gene sequence: CDR1 SGHAT, CDR2 FQDESV (reference sequence). The ends were cut back, 5 bases at V and 6 bases at J, with 8 bases in the middle. CDR3 loop: CASSPAVNSPLHF. Written as DNA, the CDR3 is TGTGCCAGCAGCCCAGCGGTTAATTCACCCCTCCACTTT.

This chain links TRBV4-3 with TRBJ1-2; the D gene is possibly TRBD1 (5 bases). Germline assignment: CDR1 LGHNA and CDR2 YSLEER. The CDR3 sequence is 16 residues long. V was trimmed by 0 bases and J by 0 bases, leaving 11 bases between them. The DNA of the CDR3 is TGCGCCAGCAGCCAAGAATCAGGGACTGCTAACTATGGCTACACCTTC. As protein: CASSQESGTANYGYTF.

The rearrangement links TRBV6-5 to TRBJ1-1, with TRBD1 identical over 7 bases. Germline V gene sequence: CDR1 MNHEY, CDR2 SVGAGI. Trimming at V came to 4 bases and at J to 3 bases, leaving 8 bases not matched to a gene. The CDR3 runs to 15 residues. In nucleotides, the CDR3 is TGTGCCAGCAGTTCCGTAAGACAGGGACACACTGAAGCTTTCTTT. This sequence encodes CASSSVRQGHTEAFF.